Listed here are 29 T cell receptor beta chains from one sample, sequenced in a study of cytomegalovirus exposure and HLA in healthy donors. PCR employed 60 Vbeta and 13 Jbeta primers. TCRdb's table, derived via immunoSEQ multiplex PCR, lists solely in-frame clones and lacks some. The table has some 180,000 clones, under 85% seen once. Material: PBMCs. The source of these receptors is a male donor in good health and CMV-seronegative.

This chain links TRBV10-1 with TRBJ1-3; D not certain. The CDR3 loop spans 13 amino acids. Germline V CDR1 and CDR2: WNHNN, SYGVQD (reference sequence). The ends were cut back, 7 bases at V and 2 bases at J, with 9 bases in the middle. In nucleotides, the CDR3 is TGCGCCAGCACAGCGGGCACTGGAAACACCATATATTTT. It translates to CASTAGTGNTIYF.

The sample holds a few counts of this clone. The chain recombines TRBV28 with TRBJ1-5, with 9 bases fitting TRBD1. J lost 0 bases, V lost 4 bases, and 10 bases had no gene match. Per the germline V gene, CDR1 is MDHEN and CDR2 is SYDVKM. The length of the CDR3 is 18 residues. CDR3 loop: CASSWDRERENSNQPQHF. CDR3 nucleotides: TGTGCCAGCAGTTGGGACAGGGAGAGAGAAAATAGCAATCAGCCCCAGCATTTT.

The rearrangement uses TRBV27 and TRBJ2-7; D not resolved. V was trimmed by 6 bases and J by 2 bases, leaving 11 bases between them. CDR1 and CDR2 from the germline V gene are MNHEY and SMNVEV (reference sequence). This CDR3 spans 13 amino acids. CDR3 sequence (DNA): TGTGCCAGCAGCCATATGGGCCCCTACGAGCAGTACTTC. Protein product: CASSHMGPYEQYF.

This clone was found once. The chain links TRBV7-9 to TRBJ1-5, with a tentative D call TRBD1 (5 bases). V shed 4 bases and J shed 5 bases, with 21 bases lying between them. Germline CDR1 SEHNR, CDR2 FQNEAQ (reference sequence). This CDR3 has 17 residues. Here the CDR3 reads CASSSLGAAGPYQPQHF. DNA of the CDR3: TGTGCCAGCAGCTCATTAGGGGCCGCCGGCCCCTATCAGCCCCAGCATTTT.

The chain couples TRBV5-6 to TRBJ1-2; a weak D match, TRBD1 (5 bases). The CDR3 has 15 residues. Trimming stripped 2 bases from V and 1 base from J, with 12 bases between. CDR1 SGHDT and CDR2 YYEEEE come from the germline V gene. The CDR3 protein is CASSFILTVNYGYTF. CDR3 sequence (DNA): TGTGCCAGCAGCTTCATCCTGACAGTTAACTATGGCTACACCTTC.

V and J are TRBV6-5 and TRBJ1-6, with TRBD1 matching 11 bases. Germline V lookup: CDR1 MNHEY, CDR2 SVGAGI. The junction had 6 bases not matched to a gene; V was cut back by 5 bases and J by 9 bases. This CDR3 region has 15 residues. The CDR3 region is CASSTSGTGGSPLHF. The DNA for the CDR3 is TGTGCCAGCAGTACATCCGGGACAGGGGGTTCACCCCTCCACTTT.

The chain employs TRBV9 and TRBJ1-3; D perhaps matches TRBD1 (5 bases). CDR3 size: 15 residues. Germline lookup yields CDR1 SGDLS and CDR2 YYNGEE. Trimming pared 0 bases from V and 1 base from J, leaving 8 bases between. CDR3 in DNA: TGTGCCAGCAGCGTAGAGGCAGGGTCTGGAAACACCATATATTTT. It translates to CASSVEAGSGNTIYF.

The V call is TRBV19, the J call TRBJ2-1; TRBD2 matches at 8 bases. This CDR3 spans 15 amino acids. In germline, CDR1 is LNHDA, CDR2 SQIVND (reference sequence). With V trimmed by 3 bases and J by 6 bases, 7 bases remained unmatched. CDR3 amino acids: CASSIGTRSPNEQFF. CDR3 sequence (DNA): TGTGCCAGTAGTATTGGGACTAGATCCCCCAATGAGCAGTTCTTC.

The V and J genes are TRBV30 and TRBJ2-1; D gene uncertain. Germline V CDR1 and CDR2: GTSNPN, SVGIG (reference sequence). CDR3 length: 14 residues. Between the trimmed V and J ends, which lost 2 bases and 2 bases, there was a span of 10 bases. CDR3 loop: CAWSNSPTYNEQFF. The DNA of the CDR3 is TGTGCCTGGAGTAATAGCCCCACCTACAATGAGCAGTTCTTC.

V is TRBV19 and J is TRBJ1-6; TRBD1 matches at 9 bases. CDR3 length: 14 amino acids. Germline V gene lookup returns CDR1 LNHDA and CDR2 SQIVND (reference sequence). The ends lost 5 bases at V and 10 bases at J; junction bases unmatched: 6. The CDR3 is CASSADRGGSPLHF. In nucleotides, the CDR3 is TGTGCCAGTAGTGCGGACAGGGGCGGGTCACCCCTCCACTTT.

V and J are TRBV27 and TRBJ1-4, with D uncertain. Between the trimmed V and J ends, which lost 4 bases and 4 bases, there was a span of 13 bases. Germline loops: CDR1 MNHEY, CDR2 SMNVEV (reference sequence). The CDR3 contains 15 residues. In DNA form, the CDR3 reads TGTGCCAGCAGTTCCCCGCGGGCCGGTAATGAAAAACTGTTTTTT. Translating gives CASSSPRAGNEKLFF. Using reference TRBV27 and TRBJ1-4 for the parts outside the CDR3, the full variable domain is EAQVTQNPRYLITVTGKKLTVTCSQNMNHEYMSWYRQDPGLGLRQIYYSMNVEVTDKGDVPEGYKVSRKEKRNFPLILESPSPNQTSLYFCASSSPRAGNEKLFFGSGTQLSVL.

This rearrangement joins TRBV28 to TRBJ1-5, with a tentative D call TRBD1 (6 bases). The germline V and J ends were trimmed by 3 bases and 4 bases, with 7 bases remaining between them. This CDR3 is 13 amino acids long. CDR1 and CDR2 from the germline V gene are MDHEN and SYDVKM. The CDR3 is CASSFGTNQPQHF. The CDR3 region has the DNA TGTGCCAGCAGTTTTGGGACAAATCAGCCCCAGCATTTT.

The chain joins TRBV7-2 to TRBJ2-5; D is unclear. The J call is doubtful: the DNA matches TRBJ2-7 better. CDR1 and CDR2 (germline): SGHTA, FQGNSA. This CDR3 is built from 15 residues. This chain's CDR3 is CASSFSGSPLYEQYF. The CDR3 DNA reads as TGTGCCAGCAGCTTTTCGGGTTCCCCCTTATACGAGCAGTACTTC.

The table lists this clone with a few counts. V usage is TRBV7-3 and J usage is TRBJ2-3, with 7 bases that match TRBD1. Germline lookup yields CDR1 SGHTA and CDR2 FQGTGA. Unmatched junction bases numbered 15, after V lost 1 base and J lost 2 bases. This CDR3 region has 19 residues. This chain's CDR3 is CASSLKVGQAGGPTDTQYF. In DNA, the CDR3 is TGTGCCAGCAGCTTAAAGGTTGGGCAGGCAGGGGGTCCCACAGATACGCAGTATTTT.

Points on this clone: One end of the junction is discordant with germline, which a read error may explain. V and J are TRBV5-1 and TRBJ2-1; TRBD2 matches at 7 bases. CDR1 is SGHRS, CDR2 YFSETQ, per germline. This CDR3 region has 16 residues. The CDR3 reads CASSLGLTSSDNEQFF. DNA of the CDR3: TGCGCCAGCAGCTTGGGCCTGACTAGCTCCGACAATGAGCAGTTCTTC.

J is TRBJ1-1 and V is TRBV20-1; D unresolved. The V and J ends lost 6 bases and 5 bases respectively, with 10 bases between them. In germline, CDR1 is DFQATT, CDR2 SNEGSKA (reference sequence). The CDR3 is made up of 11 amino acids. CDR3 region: CSARLVTEAFF. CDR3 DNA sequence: TGCAGTGCCAGACTCGTTACTGAAGCTTTCTTT.

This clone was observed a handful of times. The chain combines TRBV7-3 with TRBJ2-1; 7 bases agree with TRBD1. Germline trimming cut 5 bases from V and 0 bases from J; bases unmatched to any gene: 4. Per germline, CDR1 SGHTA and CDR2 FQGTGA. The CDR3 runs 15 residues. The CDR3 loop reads CASSRQGYSYNEQFF. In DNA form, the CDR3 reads TGTGCCAGCAGCCGACAGGGATACTCCTACAATGAGCAGTTCTTC.

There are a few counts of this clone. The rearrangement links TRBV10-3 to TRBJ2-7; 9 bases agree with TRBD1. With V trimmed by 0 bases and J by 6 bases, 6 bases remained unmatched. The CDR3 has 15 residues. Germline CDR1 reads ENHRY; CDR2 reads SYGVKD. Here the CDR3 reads CAISESRQGVREQYF. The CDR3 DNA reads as TGTGCCATCAGTGAGTCGAGACAGGGGGTACGCGAGCAGTACTTC.

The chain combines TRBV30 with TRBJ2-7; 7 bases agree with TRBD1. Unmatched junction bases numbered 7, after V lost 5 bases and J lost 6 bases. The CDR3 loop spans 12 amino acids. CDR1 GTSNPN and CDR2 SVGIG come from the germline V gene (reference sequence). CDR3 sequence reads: CAWSRQGSEQYF. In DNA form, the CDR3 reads TGTGCCTGGTCGAGACAGGGAAGCGAGCAGTACTTC.

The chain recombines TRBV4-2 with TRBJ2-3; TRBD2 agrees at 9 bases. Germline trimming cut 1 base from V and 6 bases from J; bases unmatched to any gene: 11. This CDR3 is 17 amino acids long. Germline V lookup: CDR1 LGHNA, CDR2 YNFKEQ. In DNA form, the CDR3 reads TGTGCCAGCAGCCAAGGTCGATATCCGCGGGAGGGCGATACGCAGTATTTT. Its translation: CASSQGRYPREGDTQYF.

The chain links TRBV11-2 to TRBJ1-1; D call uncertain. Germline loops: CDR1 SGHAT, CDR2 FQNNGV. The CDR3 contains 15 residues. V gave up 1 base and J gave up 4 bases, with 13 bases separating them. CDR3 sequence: CASSLGAGGGTEAFF. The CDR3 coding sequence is TGTGCCAGCAGCTTAGGGGCGGGTGGCGGCACTGAAGCTTTCTTT.

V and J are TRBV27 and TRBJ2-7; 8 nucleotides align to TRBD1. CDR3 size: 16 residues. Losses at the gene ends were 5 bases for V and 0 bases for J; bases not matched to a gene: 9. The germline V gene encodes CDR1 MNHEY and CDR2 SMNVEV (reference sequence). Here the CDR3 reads CASSLSDREISYEQYF. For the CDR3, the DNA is TGTGCCAGCAGTCTCTCGGACAGGGAAATCTCCTACGAGCAGTACTTC.

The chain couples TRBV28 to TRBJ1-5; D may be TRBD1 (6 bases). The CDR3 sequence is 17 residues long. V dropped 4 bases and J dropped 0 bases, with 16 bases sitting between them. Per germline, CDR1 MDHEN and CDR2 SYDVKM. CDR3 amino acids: CASSSSRRGGSNQPQHF. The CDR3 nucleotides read TGTGCCAGCAGTTCCTCGAGGAGGGGGGGTAGCAATCAGCCCCAGCATTTT.

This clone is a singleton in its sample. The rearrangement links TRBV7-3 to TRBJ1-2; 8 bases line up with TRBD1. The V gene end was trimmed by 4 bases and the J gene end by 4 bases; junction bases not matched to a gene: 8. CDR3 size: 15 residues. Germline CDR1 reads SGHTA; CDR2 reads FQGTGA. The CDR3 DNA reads TGTGCCAGCAGCTCTGGACAGGGTGATCCCTATGGCTACACCTTC. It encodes CASSSGQGDPYGYTF.

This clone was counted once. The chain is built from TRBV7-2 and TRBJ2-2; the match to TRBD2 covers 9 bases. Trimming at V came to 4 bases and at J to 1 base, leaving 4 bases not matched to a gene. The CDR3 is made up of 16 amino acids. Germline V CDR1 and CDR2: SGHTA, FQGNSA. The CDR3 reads CASSYGTSRNTGELFF. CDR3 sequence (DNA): TGTGCCAGCAGCTATGGGACTAGCCGGAACACCGGGGAGCTGTTTTTT.

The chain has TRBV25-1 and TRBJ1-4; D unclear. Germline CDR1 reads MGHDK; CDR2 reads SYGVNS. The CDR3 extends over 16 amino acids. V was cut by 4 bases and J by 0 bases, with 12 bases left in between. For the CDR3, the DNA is TGTGCCAGCAGTGGTCGCACGGTCACAACTAATGAAAAACTGTTTTTT. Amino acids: CASSGRTVTTNEKLFF.

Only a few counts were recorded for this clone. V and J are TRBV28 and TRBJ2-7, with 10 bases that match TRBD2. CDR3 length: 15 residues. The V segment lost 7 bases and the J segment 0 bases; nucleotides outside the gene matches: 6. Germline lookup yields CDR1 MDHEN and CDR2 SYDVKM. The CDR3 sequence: CASKGLALYSYEQYF. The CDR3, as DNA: TGTGCCAGCAAGGGACTAGCGTTGTACTCCTACGAGCAGTACTTC.

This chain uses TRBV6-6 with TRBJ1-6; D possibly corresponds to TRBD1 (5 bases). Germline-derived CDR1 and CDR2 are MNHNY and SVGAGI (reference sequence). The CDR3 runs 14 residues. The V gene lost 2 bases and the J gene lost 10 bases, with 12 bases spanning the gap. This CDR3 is CASSYRTPESPLHF. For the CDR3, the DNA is TGTGCCAGCAGTTACAGGACACCGGAGTCACCCCTCCACTTT.

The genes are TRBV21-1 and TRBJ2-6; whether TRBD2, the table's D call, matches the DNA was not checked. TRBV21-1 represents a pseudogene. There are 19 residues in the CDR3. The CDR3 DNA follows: TGTGCCAGCAGCAAAGAGGGCGGGGGCTTGCACTCTGGGGCCAACGTCCTGACTTTC. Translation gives CASSKEGGGLHSGANVLTF.